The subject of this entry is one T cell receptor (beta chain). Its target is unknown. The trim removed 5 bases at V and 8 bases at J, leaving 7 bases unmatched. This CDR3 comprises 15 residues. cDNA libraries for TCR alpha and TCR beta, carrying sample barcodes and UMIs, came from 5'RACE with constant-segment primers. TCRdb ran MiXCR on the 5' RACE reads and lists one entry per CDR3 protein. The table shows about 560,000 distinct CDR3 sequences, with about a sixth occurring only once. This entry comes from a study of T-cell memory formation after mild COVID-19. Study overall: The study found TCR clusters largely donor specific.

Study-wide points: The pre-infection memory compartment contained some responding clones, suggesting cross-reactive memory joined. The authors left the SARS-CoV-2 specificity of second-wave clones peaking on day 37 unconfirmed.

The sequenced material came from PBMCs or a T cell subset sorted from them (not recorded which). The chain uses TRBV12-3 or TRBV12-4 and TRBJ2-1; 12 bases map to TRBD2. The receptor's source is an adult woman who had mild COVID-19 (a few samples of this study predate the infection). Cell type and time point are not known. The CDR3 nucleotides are TGTGCCAGCAGTGCTAGCGGGAGGGCCTCGTATGAGCAGTTCTTC. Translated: CASSASGRASYEQFF.